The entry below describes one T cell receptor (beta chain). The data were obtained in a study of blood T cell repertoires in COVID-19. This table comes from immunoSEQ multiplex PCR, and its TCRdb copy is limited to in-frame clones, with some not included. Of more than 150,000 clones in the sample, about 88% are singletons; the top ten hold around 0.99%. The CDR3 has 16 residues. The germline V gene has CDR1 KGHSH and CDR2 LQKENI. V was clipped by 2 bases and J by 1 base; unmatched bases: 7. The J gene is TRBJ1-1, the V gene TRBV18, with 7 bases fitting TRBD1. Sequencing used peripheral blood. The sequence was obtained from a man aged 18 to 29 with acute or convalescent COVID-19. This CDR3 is CASSPSPGDRNTEAFF. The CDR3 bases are TGTGCCAGCTCACCATCGCCTGGGGACAGGAACACTGAAGCTTTCTTT. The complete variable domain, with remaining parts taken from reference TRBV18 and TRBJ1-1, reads NAGVMQNPRHLVRRRGQEARLRCSPMKGHSHVYWYRQLPEEGLKFMVYLQKENIIDESGMPKERFSAEFPKEGPSILRIQQVVRGDSAAYFCASSPSPGDRNTEAFFGQGTRLTVV.